This T cell receptor beta chain derives from a study of shared clonotypes between healthy human individuals (TCRdb year 2020). Regarding the study in general: The cohort included a few men and a couple of women between 18 and 49 years of age. Per donor, three plates each were used for CD4 naive and CD4 memory, two for CD8 naive, and one for CD8 memory. To estimate repertoire size and how much clonotype sharing occurs between individuals, the study deeply sequenced the blood TCR repertoires of about five healthy adults. Libraries were prepared and TCR repertoires were sequenced by different laboratories using diverse techniques, in order to increase sequencing depth and limit assay-specific biases. Each donor's leukapheresis produced roughly between roughly 0.85 and 10 billion PBMCs.

Study-level results and caveats: Compared with non-shared clonotypes, the clonotypes found in all four sorted-subset donors had higher generation probabilities. Naive subsets generally had larger estimated clonotype richness than memory subsets did. Because the study included only a small number of donors, the genetic and exposure-history diversity represented was limited. Sampling was limited to blood, and TCR repertoires in tissue likely differ from TCR repertoires in blood. When a few donors were compared, the shared fraction of clonotypes was roughly 4.8% for naive CD4, around 4% for naive CD8, about 2.5% for memory CD4, and 0.3% to 0.5% for memory CD8. Pairwise subsampling led to the expectation that sequencing depth would affect the degree of clonotype sharing among donors. Rarefaction of sorted-subset datasets indicated incomplete sequencing despite the large sequencing depth.

This clone has just a few counts. Its antigen is currently not known. Within one base of it there is no much larger clone, and no base qualities were kept. Donors were healthy HIV-negative adults with no recently reported acute infections or vaccinations. Only Caucasian adults living in Nashville, Tennessee, USA were represented among the donors. CD4+ T cells were enriched by magnetic negative selection, after which naive cells were positively selected on CD45RA and the negative fraction was taken as the memory subset. After blood collection by leukapheresis, PBMCs were isolated using Ficoll-Histopaque density gradient centrifugation and then cryopreserved in the vapor phase of liquid nitrogen. Analytical flow cytometry was used to check the purity and quantity of every magnetically sorted T cell population. Each sorted fraction had its genomic DNA isolated and then quantified by UV absorbance on a Nanodrop 2000c.

TCR CDR3 regions were amplified from genomic DNA by multiplex PCR using the deep immunoSEQ assay. For each cell subset, the extracted genomic DNA was distributed evenly across all wells of several immunoSEQ 96-well plates, and each plate served as one replicate. For sorted subsets, approximately 210 ng of genomic DNA, equivalent to 25,000 to 35,000 T cell genomes, went into each replicate PCR. Purified libraries were measured with a Qubit 3.0 fluorometer, size-checked on a Bioanalyzer 2100, and measured again with the KAPA Library Quantification kit. Every immunoSEQ 96-well plate was sequenced on a dedicated single-read 150-cycle Illumina NextSeq 550 flow cell. As for the original processing: The immunoSEQ output contained only junctional sequences without quality scores, so filtering could not match that applied to full-length reads. To assign V/J genes and CDR3, sequences were annotated against IMGT germline references using PyIR, a Python wrapper for IgBLAST v1.9. Reads were removed for weak V/J assignments (E-value above 1e-6), missing CDR3, stop codons, out-of-frame junctions, or ambiguous translated residues. V3J clonotypes were defined as sequences sharing an identical inferred V gene, J gene, and CDR3 amino acid sequence. Percentage overlap between repertoires was calculated by dividing the number of shared unique clonotypes by the size of the smaller repertoire. RTK rarefaction, the Chao1 estimator, and Recon v2.1 estimates of unobserved clonotypes were used to assess repertoire richness. For all TCRbeta clonotypes obtained by the gDNA method from a few donors, generation probabilities were computed with OLGA. Held by TCRdb, this immuneACCESS table contains in-frame sequences only and omits some clones. Under half of the omission traces to an unresolved V gene where checked; the cause of the rest is unknown. That table furnishes V, J and clone size, whereas the DNA furnished D and trimming. The sample table records roughly 1 million clones; about 75% of these occur just once. The leading ten clones occupy approximately 1.5% of the sample.

Between the V and J ends, shortened by 7 bases and 0 bases respectively, the junction contains 12 bases. Counted from cysteine to phenylalanine, this CDR3 has 14 amino acids. Only the CDR3 portion is preserved as DNA: 42 bases, with reading frame beginning at the first base. Reading the germline V gene gives CDR1 KGHSH and CDR2 LQKENI. Sequencing was carried out using memory CD4+ T cells sorted from blood. Sample cell subset or site, as interpreted from the label and publication: CD45RA-negative fraction. The clonotype was recovered from a man younger than 30 in good health. In this chain, TRBV18 is recombined with TRBJ1-2; the D gene cannot be named for sure. The DNA reads as follows: TGTGCCAGCTTAGCCACTCTGGCTAACTATGGCTACACCTTC. The resulting protein is CASLATLANYGYTF.